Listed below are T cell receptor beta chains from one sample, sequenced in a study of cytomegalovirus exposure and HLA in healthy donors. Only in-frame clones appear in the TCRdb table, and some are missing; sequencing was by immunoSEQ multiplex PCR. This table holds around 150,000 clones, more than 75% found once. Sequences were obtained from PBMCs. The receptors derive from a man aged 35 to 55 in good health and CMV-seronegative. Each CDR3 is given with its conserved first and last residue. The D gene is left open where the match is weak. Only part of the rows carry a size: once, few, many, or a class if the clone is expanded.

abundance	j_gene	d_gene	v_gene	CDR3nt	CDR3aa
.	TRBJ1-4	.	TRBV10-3	TGTGCCATCAGTGAGGGGGGCAGGCGGCCTTCTAATGAAAAACTGTTTTTT	CAISEGGRRPSNEKLFF
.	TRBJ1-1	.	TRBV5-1	TGCGCCAGCAGCTTGGGAGGTAACACTGAAGCTTTCTTT	CASSLGGNTEAFF
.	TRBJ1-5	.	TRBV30	TGTGCCTGGAGTAGGGGGAGTCAGCCCCAGCATTTT	CAWSRGSQPQHF
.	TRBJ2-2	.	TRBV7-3	TGTGCCAGCAGCTTGGACTACACCGGGGAGCTGTTTTTT	CASSLDYTGELFF
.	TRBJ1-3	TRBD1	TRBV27	TGTGCCAGCAGTTTGACAGGGGGCCGTGGAAACACCATATATTTT	CASSLTGGRGNTIYF
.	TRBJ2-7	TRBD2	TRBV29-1	TGCAGCGTCGCTCCGGGACTAGCGGGCTACGAGCAGTACTTC	CSVAPGLAGYEQYF
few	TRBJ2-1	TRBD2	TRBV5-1	TGCGCCAGCAGACGGGGGGACTCCTACAATGAGCAGTTCTTC	CASRRGDSYNEQFF
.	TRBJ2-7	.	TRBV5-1	TGCGCCAGCAGCTTGGCCCGATCTAACGAGCAGTACTTC	CASSLARSNEQYF
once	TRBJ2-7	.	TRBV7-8	TGTGCCAGCAGCCCCAGCTGGCGGGGTGCCTACGAGCAGTACTTC	CASSPSWRGAYEQYF
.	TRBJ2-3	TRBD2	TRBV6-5	TGTGCCAGCACGCCGGGGAGGGGTACAGATACGCAGTATTTT	CASTPGRGTDTQYF
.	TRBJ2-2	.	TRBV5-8	TGTGCCAGCAGCTTGGTGCGGGGGCCAAACACCGGGGAGCTGTTTTTT	CASSLVRGPNTGELFF
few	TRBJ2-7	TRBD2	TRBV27	TGTGCCAGCAGTTTATCGGGGGGGACCTACGAGCAGTACTTC	CASSLSGGTYEQYF
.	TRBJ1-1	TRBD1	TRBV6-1	TGTGCCAGCACCGGGACAGGGATGAACACTGAAGCTTTCTTT	CASTGTGMNTEAFF
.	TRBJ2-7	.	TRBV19	TGTGCCAGTAGTCCCCAATCGACCACCCGCGGGGAGCAGTACTTC	CASSPQSTTRGEQYF
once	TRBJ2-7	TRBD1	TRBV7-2	TGTGCCAGCAGCTTAGATGCAGGGGGCTACGAGCAGTACTTC	CASSLDAGGYEQYF
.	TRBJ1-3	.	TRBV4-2	TGTGCCAGCAGCCAAGAGGGGGGTTCCTTCTCTGGAAACACCATATATTTT	CASSQEGGSFSGNTIYF
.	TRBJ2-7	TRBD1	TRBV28	TGTGCCAGCAGTCCAACCCATACAGGGGCCTACGAGCAGTACTTC	CASSPTHTGAYEQYF
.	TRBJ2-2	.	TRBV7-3	TGTGCCAGCAGCCAACGTGGGGGGTCCGGGGAGCTGTTTTTT	CASSQRGGSGELFF
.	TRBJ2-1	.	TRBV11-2	TGTGCCAGCAGCTACACAGGGAGACGGAATGAGCAGTTCTTC	CASSYTGRRNEQFF
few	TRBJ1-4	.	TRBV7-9	TGTGCCAGCAGCTTAGGTCCAATAGGAGCAACTAATGAAAAACTGTTTTTT	CASSLGPIGATNEKLFF
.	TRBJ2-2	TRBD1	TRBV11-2	TGTGCCAGCAGCTTAGGGGACAGTTGGGCGGAGGAGCTGTTTTTT	CASSLGDSWAEELFF
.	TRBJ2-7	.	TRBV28	TGTGCCAGCAGCTCGGGTCAGGGGCCATACGAGCAGTACTTC	CASSSGQGPYEQYF
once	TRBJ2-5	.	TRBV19	TGTGCCAGTAACGGAGCGCGGGAGACCCAGTACTTC	CASNGARETQYF
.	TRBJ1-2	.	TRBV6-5	TGTGCCAGCAGTTACACGGCAGGGATTCTCTATGGCTACACCTTC	CASSYTAGILYGYTF
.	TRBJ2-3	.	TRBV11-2	TGTGCCAGCGCCAAAGGAGGCTCCACAGATACGCAGTATTTT	CASAKGGSTDTQYF
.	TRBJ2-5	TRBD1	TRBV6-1	TGTGCCAGCAGTGAACATGGACAGGGGGAATGGGAGACCCAGTACTTC	CASSEHGQGEWETQYF
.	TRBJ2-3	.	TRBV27	TGTGCCAGCTGGGCGGGCGGTCGTGATACGCAGTATTTT	CASWAGGRDTQYF
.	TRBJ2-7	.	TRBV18	TGTGCCAGCTCCCGGTCGGCAGGGGGGAGCTACGAGCAGTACTTC	CASSRSAGGSYEQYF
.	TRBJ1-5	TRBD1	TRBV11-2	TGTGCCAGCAGCGTAAGGGACAGGCGGCGGCAGCCCCAGCATTTT	CASSVRDRRRQPQHF
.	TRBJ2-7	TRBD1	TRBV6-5	TGTGCCAGCAGTTACGACAGGGCCTACGAGCAGTACTTC	CASSYDRAYEQYF
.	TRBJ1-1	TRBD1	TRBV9	TGTGCCAGCAGCGCCAGGGGGACGGGGACTGAAGCTTTCTTT	CASSARGTGTEAFF
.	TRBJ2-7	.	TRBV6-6	TGTGCCAGCAGTCCACACGTATGGGGAGAGGGCGAGCAGTACTTC	CASSPHVWGEGEQYF
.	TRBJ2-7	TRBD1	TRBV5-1	TGCGCCAGCAGCTTGAACCCGACAGGGGGGTACGAGCAGTACTTC	CASSLNPTGGYEQYF
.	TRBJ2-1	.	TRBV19	TGTGCCAGTAGTATAGATTGGTCCAGCTCCTACAATGAGCAGTTCTTC	CASSIDWSSSYNEQFF
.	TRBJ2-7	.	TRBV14	TGTGCCAGCAGCCAAGTTCAGATCTACGAGCAGTACTTC	CASSQVQIYEQYF
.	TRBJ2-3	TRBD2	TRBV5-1	TGCGCCAGCAGCCGTAATCTAGCGGGAGGGAACACAGATACGCAGTATTTT	CASSRNLAGGNTDTQYF
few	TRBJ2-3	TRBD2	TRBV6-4	TGTGCCAGCAGTCAAGAGAGGGGCCTAGCGGGCGCAGATACGCAGTATTTT	CASSQERGLAGADTQYF
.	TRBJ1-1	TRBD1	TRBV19	TGTGCCAGTAGTATTCGGACAGGGCGTGAAGCTTTCTTT	CASSIRTGREAFF
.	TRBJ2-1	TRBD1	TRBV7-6	TGTGCCAGCAGCTCTACAGGGGAAAATGAGCAGTTCTTC	CASSSTGENEQFF
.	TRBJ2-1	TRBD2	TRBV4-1	TGCGCCAGCAGCCCTAGCGGTACCTACAATGAGCAGTTCTTC	CASSPSGTYNEQFF
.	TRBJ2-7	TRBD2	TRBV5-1	TGCGCCAGCTCCCCTAGCGGGAGTTCTTCCCTTTCCTACGAGCAGTACTTC	CASSPSGSSSLSYEQYF
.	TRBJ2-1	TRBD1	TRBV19	TGTGCCAGTAGTCCGGGACAGGATTACAATGAGCAGTTCTTC	CASSPGQDYNEQFF
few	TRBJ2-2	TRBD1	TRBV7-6	TGTGCCAGCAGACTTGACAGGGAAGCCACCGGGGAGCTGTTTTTT	CASRLDREATGELFF
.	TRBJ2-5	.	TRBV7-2	TGTGCCAGCAGCTTCGACCAAGAGACCCAGTACTTC	CASSFDQETQYF